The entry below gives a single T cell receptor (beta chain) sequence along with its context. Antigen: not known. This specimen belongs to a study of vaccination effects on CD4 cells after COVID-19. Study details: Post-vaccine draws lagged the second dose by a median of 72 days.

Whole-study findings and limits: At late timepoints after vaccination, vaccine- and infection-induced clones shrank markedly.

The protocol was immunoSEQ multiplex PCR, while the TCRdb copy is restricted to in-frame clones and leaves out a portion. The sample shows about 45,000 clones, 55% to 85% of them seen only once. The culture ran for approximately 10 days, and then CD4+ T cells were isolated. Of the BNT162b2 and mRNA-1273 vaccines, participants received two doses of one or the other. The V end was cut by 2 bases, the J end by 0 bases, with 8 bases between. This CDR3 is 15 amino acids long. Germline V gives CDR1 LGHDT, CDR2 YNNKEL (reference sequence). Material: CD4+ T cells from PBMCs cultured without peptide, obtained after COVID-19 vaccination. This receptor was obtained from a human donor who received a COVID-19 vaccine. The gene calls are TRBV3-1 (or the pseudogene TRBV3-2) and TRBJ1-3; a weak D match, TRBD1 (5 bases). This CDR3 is CASSQQGVSGNTIYF. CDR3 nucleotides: TGTGCCAGCAGCCAACAGGGCGTCTCTGGAAACACCATATATTTT.